The present entry profiles one T cell receptor (beta chain) with its context. The data originate from a study of immune characterization of retroperitoneal liposarcoma. This CDR3 contains 13 residues. CDR1 is SGHTA and CDR2 is FQGNSA in the germline V gene. TCRdb reprocessed the PCR reads via MiXCR and lists one record per CDR3 protein. The sample includes some 10,000 distinct CDR3 sequences, approximately 30% of them seen just once. This sequence was found in a male donor with retroperitoneal liposarcoma. The chain combines TRBV7-2 with TRBJ2-1; TRBD2 is a possible D gene (6 bases). The end of the DNA is better explained by TRBJ2-7, so the J call may be wrong. Sequenced material: tumor tissue. CDR3 nucleotide sequence: TGTGCCAGCAGCCCCCTCGGAGGGTACGAGCAGTACTTC. Its translation is CASSPLGGYEQYF.